These T cell receptor beta chains were read from a single sample in a study of blood T cell repertoires in COVID-19. The method was immunoSEQ multiplex PCR; TCRdb's version includes in-frame clones alone and lacks a portion of them. The table has under 200,000 clones, around nine tenths seen once. Sequences were obtained from peripheral blood. The receptors shown here come from a man between 65 and 79 years old with acute or convalescent COVID-19. Each CDR3 is given with its conserved first and last residue.

TRBJ1-6 | TRBV9 | CASSVADRGGSSPLHF
TRBJ1-3 | TRBV5-1 | CASSVTGNSGNTIYF
TRBJ2-1 | TRBV28 | CASSSPRNEQFF
TRBJ2-5 | TRBV5-1 | CASTPGGRETQYF
TRBJ2-1 | TRBV2 | CATGTSGSYNEQFF
TRBJ2-7 | TRBV2 | CASSDETLKQYF
TRBJ2-5 | TRBV5-8 | CASSLPGRETQYF
TRBJ2-2 | TRBV27 | CASRWNTGELFF
TRBJ1-1 | TRBV5-6 | CASSLIWDTGDTEAFF
TRBJ1-4 | TRBV7-6 | CASSPVGAGGMDEKLFF
TRBJ1-1 | TRBV19 | CASSISGGLAEAFF